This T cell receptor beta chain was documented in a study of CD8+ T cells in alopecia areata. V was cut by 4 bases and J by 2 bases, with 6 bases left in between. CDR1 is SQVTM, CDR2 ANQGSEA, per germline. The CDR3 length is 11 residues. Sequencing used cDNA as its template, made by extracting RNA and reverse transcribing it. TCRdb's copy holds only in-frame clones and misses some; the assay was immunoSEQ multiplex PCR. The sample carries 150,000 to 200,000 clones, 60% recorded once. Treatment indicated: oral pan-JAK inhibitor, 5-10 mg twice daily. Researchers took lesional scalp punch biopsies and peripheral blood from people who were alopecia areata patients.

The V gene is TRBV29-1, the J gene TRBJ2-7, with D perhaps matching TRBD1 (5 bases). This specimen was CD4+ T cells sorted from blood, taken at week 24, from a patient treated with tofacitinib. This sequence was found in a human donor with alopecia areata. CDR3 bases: TGCAGCGTTGGGACAACCTACGAGCAGTACTTC. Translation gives CSVGTTYEQYF.